This TCR beta chain was recorded in a study of T cells in Graves' hyperthyroidism and ophthalmopathy. Study-wide points: Median prediction lead before ophthalmopathy onset was about 6.5 months with the model. Appearing also in blood were most of the thyroid clonotypes expanded above 0.001.

The CDR3 has 14 amino acids. Germline assignment: CDR1 MGHRA and CDR2 YSYEKL. Trimming shortened V by 1 base and J by 2 bases, and 8 bases separated the two germline ends. This clonotype was found a few times. What it recognizes is unknown. Diagnoses rested on clinical symptoms, serum thyroxine and TRAb, thyroid ultrasound and orbital computed tomography. Amplification yielded TCR beta CDR3 regions, with RNA transcripts as the source. When the TCR CDR3 underwent first-round RT-PCR, the HTBI primer set was used. TCRdb itself ran the multiplex PCR reads through MiXCR, one entry per CDR3 protein. Found here are approximately 620,000 distinct CDR3 sequences, around 15% of them singletons; the top ten hold approximately 3.5%.

The chain links TRBV4-1 to TRBJ2-5; weak D call: TRBD1 (6 bases). The sample was blood. The receptor comes from a woman aged 40 to 55 with Graves' ophthalmopathy. DNA for the CDR3: TGCGCCAGCAGCCAAGCAACAGGGCAAGAGACCCAGTACTTC. Translating it yields CASSQATGQETQYF.